This T cell receptor beta chain emerged from a study of cytomegalovirus exposure and HLA in healthy donors. Each donor was nominally healthy when sampled (though unrecorded immune exposures were likely). Study findings and constraints: TRBV6-2, TRBV6-3 and some other V segments were excluded as indistinguishable. In an earlier analysis, in around 590 donors, most V segments appeared productive either ~87% or ~30% of the time. Immune exposure information available was restricted to CMV serostatus.

Comment on this clone: Its target is unknown.

Primers included in the PCR were 60 Vbeta and 13 Jbeta primers. Profiled with immunoSEQ multiplex PCR; TCRdb holds only in-frame clones, not every one. The sample holds 150,000 or so clones, roughly 80% seen once. V lost 5 bases, J lost 6 bases, and 8 bases stayed unmatched. Per germline, CDR1 SGHTA and CDR2 FQGNSA. The CDR3 is 15 residues long. The chain has TRBV7-2 and TRBJ2-3; TRBD2 matches 10 bases. The receptor was isolated from a middle-aged woman in good health and CMV-seronegative. Sequenced input: PBMCs. The CDR3, as DNA: TGTGCCAGCAGCCTTGGGACTAGCGCCCCGGATACGCAGTATTTT. As protein: CASSLGTSAPDTQYF.